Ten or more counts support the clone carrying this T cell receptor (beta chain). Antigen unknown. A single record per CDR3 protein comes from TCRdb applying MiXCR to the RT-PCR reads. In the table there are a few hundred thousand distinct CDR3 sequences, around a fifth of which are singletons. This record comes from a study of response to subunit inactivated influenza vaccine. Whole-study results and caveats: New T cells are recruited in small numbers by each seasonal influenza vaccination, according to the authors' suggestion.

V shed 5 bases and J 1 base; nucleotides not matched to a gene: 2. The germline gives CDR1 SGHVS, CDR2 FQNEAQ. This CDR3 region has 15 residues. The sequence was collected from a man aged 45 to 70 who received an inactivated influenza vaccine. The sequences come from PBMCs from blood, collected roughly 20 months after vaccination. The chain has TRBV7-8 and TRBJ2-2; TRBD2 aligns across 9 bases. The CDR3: CASSLSGRNTGELFF. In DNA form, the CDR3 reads TGTGCCAGCAGCCTTAGCGGGAGGAACACCGGGGAGCTGTTTTTT.